This T cell receptor beta chain was recovered during a study of PD-1 blockade in classical Hodgkin lymphoma (dated by TCRdb to 2020 to 2021). Background on the whole study: Nivolumab dosing was 3 mg/kg intravenously every 2 weeks, continuing until either disease progression or unacceptable toxicity. The study used CyTOF and TCR beta sequencing to define a peripheral blood immune signature of response to PD-1 blockade in classical Hodgkin lymphoma. What the study reported, not specific to this receptor: Baseline TCR diversity was reported as lower in newly diagnosed patients than in healthy donors, and lower still in relapsed/refractory patients. The study was restricted to a single clinical trial cohort, and the causes of repertoire differences, possibly disease activity or prior therapy, were left undefined. CD4+ but not CD8+ TCR diversity rose significantly by C4D1 (p=0.0027 vs p=0.16), most apparent in complete responders (p=0.02). Baseline diversity similar to that of newly diagnosed patients was observed in trial patients achieving complete response, whereas significantly lower diversity was observed in partial responders and progressors. Lower diversity was seen in patients whose nivolumab began less than 1 year after ASCT, and these patients were left out of later analyses so that immune reconstitution would not confound the results.

Remarks on this clone: Which antigen it targets is not known. Base qualities were left out, and no much larger clone turns up one base away.

The sample's time point, from its label and the paper: cycle 4 day 1 (C4D1), after 6 weeks of nivolumab. Every trial patient had relapsed following autologous stem cell transplantation, and prior brentuximab vedotin exposure was what differed among cohorts A, B and C. The trial cohort comprised 60 or so patients with relapsed/refractory classical Hodgkin lymphoma whose best overall responses were complete response, partial response or progressive disease. Trial patients were treated with single-agent nivolumab in the multi-cohort phase II CheckMate 205 trial. Best overall response was determined by an independent review committee according to the 2007 International Working Group response criteria. PBMCs from the trial were collected at three points: immediately before nivolumab initiation (C1D1), and during therapy at cycle 2 day 1 and cycle 4 day 1. Peripheral blood was collected in 8 mL Vacutainer Cell Preparation Tubes, from which PBMCs were isolated by centrifugation and then cryopreserved.

The Qiagen DNeasy kit was used to extract genomic DNA from unsorted PBMCs and from the negatively selected CD4+ and CD8+ fractions. TCR beta CDR3 regions were amplified by immunoSEQ multiplex PCR using primers annealing to V and J segments. A synthetic immune receptor repertoire was used to minimize amplification bias, and remaining bias was computationally removed after sequencing. As for the original processing: Custom Python scripts were used to quantify repertoire diversity as the Shannon entropy index. Unsorted, CD4+ and CD8+ repertoires were examined separately, except in combined analyses, for which CD4+ and CD8+ sequences were merged in silico. A clone counted as expanded when the clone's frequency after treatment rose at least 2-fold relative to C1D1, and clones undetected at baseline were given a pseudocount of 0.5. Singleton clones were defined as clones with 0 or 1 copy at C1D1, and non-singleton clones were defined as clones with 2 or more copies. Clones expanded in unsorted samples were annotated as CD4+, CD8+ or unknown by matching protein sequences in sorted samples from the same patient. Wilcoxon tests were applied to paired samples to test diversity changes from C1D1 to C4D1. TCRdb's version of the immuneACCESS table is confined to in-frame rearrangements and falls short of the full clone set. An unresolved V gene accounts for under half of the shortfall where checked; the remainder is of unknown origin. V, J and clone size derive from that table, while D and trimming were established from the DNA sequence. The sample profile shows 31,000 or so clones; around 68% of them were found once. The leading ten clones occupy more than 3% of the sample.

The CDR3 contains 14 residues, cysteine and phenylalanine counted. Here the CDR3 DNA is all that survives: 42 bases in frame from base 1. CDR1 MDHEN and CDR2 SYDVKM were looked up in the germline V gene. V is cut by 6 bases and J by 11 bases, and the space between the germline ends is 17 bases. Sequences were derived from peripheral blood mononuclear cells (PBMCs), sampled before the fourth cycle of nivolumab. The sequence was collected from a human donor with classical Hodgkin lymphoma. The sequence links TRBV28 to TRBJ1-6, with the D gene not clear enough to name. CDR3 sequence: CASSTHLGGTPLHF. The nucleotide sequence reads TGTGCCAGCAGCACACACTTGGGCGGGACACCCCTCCACTTT.